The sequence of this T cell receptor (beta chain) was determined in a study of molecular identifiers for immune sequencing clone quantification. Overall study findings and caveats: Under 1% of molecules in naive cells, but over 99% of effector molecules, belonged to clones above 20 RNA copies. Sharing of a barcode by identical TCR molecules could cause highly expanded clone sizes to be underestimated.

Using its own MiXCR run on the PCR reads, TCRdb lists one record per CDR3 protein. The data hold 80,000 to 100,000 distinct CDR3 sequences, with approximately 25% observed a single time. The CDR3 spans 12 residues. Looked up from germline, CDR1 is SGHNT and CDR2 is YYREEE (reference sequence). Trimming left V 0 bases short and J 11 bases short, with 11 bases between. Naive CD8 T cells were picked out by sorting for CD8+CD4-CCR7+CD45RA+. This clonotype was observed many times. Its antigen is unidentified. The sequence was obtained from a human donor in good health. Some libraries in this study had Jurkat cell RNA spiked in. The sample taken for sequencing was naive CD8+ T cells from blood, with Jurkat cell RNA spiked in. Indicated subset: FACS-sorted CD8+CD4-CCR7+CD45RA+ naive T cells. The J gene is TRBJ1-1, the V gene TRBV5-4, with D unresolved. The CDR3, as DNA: TGTGCCAGCAGCTTGGTGGGTGACGGGGCTTTCTTT. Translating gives CASSLVGDGAFF.